These 22 T cell receptor beta chains came from one sample sequenced in a study of post-analysis software for immune sequencing data. Incorporated into the TCR beta cDNA libraries were unique molecular identifiers, which served to reduce PCR and sequencing biases. TCRdb re-called the PCR reads with MiXCR, one entry per CDR3 protein. The sample carries around 770,000 distinct CDR3 sequences, approximately 44% recorded once. Their cognate antigens are unknown. The study's findings and limits: Patients showed TRBV5-6, TRBV5-1 and TRBV20-1 among roughly 5 TRBV segments more frequent than in controls.

Sample: blood. These receptors came from a girl aged 5-17 years with multiple sclerosis.

This clonotype has more than one count but fewer than ten. The CDR3 DNA follows: TGCAGCGCCCGGCGACTAGCCCGTCCGGATACGCAGTATTTT. It is translated as CSARRLARPDTQYF. The chain employs TRBV29-1 and TRBJ2-3; TRBD2 matches 7 bases. CDR1 is SQVTM and CDR2 is ANQGSEA in the germline V gene. J lost 6 bases, V lost 7 bases, and 13 bases had no gene match. This CDR3 is built from 14 residues.

In regard to this clonotype: Relative to the germline gene, one junction end is altered; a read error may explain this. This chain's CDR3 is CASSLGGGGVQETRYF. The DNA for the CDR3 is TGTGCCAGCAGCTTGGGGGGGGGAGGGGTCCAAGAGACCCGGTACTTC. The chain recombines TRBV7-2 with TRBJ2-5; 7 bases match TRBD2. The CDR3 length is 16 residues. The germline V gene has CDR1 SGHTA and CDR2 FQGNSA.

This rearrangement joins TRBV6-6 to TRBJ2-7; 15 nucleotides match TRBD2. The CDR3 consists of 15 residues. The junction had 2 bases not matched to a gene; V was cut back by 8 bases and J by 0 bases. Germline V lookup: CDR1 MNHNY, CDR2 SVGAGI (reference sequence). This CDR3 is CASGTSGGSSYEQYF. The CDR3 nucleotides read TGTGCCAGCGGGACTAGCGGGGGGAGCTCCTACGAGCAGTACTTC.

V and J are TRBV29-1 and TRBJ2-3; D is perhaps TRBD1 (5 bases). The CDR3 loop spans 14 amino acids. The germline V gene has CDR1 SQVTM and CDR2 ANQGSEA. The V and J ends lost 8 bases and 2 bases respectively, with 17 bases between them. This CDR3 is CSTDSSGLTDTQYF. DNA of the CDR3: TGCAGCACAGACAGTTCCGGGCTCACAGATACGCAGTATTTT.

V is TRBV2 and J is TRBJ2-3; D possibly matches TRBD1 or TRBD2 (6 bases each). This CDR3 comprises 14 residues. Deletions cut 8 bases from V and 4 bases from J, with 16 bases between. Germline lookup yields CDR1 SNHLY and CDR2 FYNNEI. In DNA form, the CDR3 reads TGTGCCAGCCTACAAGGGGGAGGCGCAGATACGCAGTATTTT. Encoded protein: CASLQGGGADTQYF.

The rearrangement links TRBV6-5 to TRBJ2-6, with TRBD2 matching 9 bases. Germline CDR1 is MNHEY and CDR2 is SVGAGI. Unmatched junction bases numbered 7, after V lost 2 bases and J lost 2 bases. The CDR3 is made up of 18 amino acids. The CDR3 loop reads CASSYASGVGAGANVLTF. The CDR3 DNA follows: TGTGCCAGCAGTTACGCTAGCGGGGTTGGGGCTGGGGCCAACGTCCTGACTTTC.

The genes are TRBV5-8 and TRBJ2-7; possible D gene TRBD2, 6 bases. This CDR3 has 15 residues. V lost 4 bases and J lost 4, with 18 bases in between. Germline V gives CDR1 SGHTS, CDR2 YDEGEE. For the CDR3, the DNA is TGTGCCAGCAGCCGACGCCGCGGGGACCCTTACGAGCAGTACTTC. Protein sequence: CASSRRRGDPYEQYF.

This clonotype has more than one count but fewer than ten. The chain recombines TRBV20-1 with TRBJ2-3; TRBD2 matches 7 bases. This CDR3 has 14 residues. Germline V lookup: CDR1 DFQATT, CDR2 SNEGSKA (reference sequence). V shed 2 bases and J 3 bases; nucleotides not matched to a gene: 5. In DNA, the CDR3 is TGCAGTGCTAGACCCCGCGGGAGAACAGATACGCAGTATTTT. As protein: CSARPRGRTDTQYF.

The table lists this clonotype with a few counts. This rearrangement joins TRBV29-1 to TRBJ1-2; D remains unclear. The V end was cut by 2 bases, the J end by 6 bases, with 4 bases between. The CDR3 consists of 10 residues. Germline CDR1 reads SQVTM; CDR2 reads ANQGSEA. The DNA for the CDR3 is TGCAGCGTTGAACAGAATGGCTACACCTTC. Protein: CSVEQNGYTF. Using reference TRBV29-1 and TRBJ1-2 for the parts outside the CDR3, the full variable domain is SAVISQKPSRDICQRGTSLTIQCQVDSQVTMMFWYRQQPGQSLTLIATANQGSEATYESGFVIDKFPISRPNLTFSTLTVSNMSPEDSSIYLCSVEQNGYTFGSGTRLTVV.

This clonotype was detected a few times. The chain links TRBV29-1 to TRBJ1-2; 9 nucleotides match TRBD1. Germline V gives CDR1 SQVTM, CDR2 ANQGSEA. This CDR3 spans 15 amino acids. Germline trimming cut 7 bases from V and 2 bases from J; bases unmatched to any gene: 11. The CDR3: CSALTPTGGNYGYTF. CDR3 coding DNA: TGCAGCGCCCTCACCCCGACAGGGGGGAACTATGGCTACACCTTC.

The V call is TRBV4-2, the J call TRBJ2-7; the match to TRBD2 covers 7 bases. The trim removed 0 bases at V and 2 bases at J, leaving 10 bases unmatched. The CDR3 is 17 residues long. Germline loops: CDR1 LGHNA, CDR2 YNFKEQ. Written as DNA, the CDR3 is TGTGCCAGCAGCCAAGAATCTTCGGCGGGAGCGACCTACGAGCAGTACTTC. Encoded protein: CASSQESSAGATYEQYF.

CDR3 region: CATSSSSGGCNEQFF. In DNA, the CDR3 is TGTGCCACCAGCAGTTCTAGCGGGGGCTGCAATGAGCAGTTCTTC. The rearrangement joins TRBV15 to TRBJ2-1, with 10 bases that match TRBD2. Germline V lookup: CDR1 LNHNV, CDR2 YYDKDF (reference sequence). The V and J ends lost 3 bases and 6 bases, in that order; junction bases with no gene match: 5. The CDR3 runs to 15 residues.

The rearrangement links TRBV20-1 to TRBJ2-1, with D possibly TRBD1 on 5 matching bases. The CDR3 length is 14 residues. Trimming took 3 bases from V and 4 from J, leaving 13 bases between them. Germline assignment: CDR1 DFQATT and CDR2 SNEGSKA (reference sequence). CDR3 sequence: CSASVGPLYNEQFF. The CDR3 DNA reads TGCAGTGCTAGTGTGGGGCCCCTTTACAATGAGCAGTTCTTC.

This rearrangement joins TRBV9 to TRBJ2-5; D may be TRBD1 or TRBD2 (5 bases each). TRBJ2-7 explains the end of the DNA better; the J call may be wrong. Germline V gives CDR1 SGDLS, CDR2 YYNGEE. This CDR3 is 15 amino acids long. The CDR3 region has the DNA TGTGCCAGCAGCGCCCTACCGGGGCCTGCTTACGAGCAGTACTTC. It codes for CASSALPGPAYEQYF.

The V and J genes are TRBV7-3 and TRBJ2-3; 11 bases match TRBD2. The V and J ends lost 4 bases and 6 bases, in that order; junction bases with no gene match: 9. The CDR3 sequence is 16 residues long. The germline CDR1 and CDR2 sequences are SGHTA and FQGTGA. The CDR3: CASSSRSGTSGDTQYF. DNA for the CDR3: TGTGCCAGCAGCTCTAGATCCGGGACTAGCGGTGATACGCAGTATTTT.

The chain is built from TRBV28 and TRBJ2-7, with D perhaps assigned TRBD1 or TRBD2 (6 bases each). The CDR3 runs to 14 residues. The germline V and J ends were trimmed by 6 bases and 5 bases, with 17 bases remaining between them. From germline, CDR1 is MDHEN and CDR2 SYDVKM. CDR3 sequence (DNA): TGTGCCAGCAGGGCTCCGGGGGCGGTGGACGAGCAGTACTTC. It codes for CASRAPGAVDEQYF.

The sample holds a few counts of this clonotype. This chain uses TRBV29-1 with TRBJ2-1; possible D gene TRBD2, 6 bases. Germline lookup yields CDR1 SQVTM and CDR2 ANQGSEA. V lost 4 bases, J lost 7 bases, and 23 bases lay in between. The CDR3 is made up of 16 amino acids. The CDR3 nucleotides are TGCAGCGTTGGGGAGCCGGTTAGCGGATCTTCGAATGAGCAGTTCTTC. Translated: CSVGEPVSGSSNEQFF.

This clonotype turned up a few times. The rearrangement links TRBV5-1 to TRBJ2-1; 11 bases fit TRBD2. Germline values: CDR1 SGHRS, CDR2 YFSETQ. Trimming at V came to 4 bases and at J to 7 bases, leaving 10 bases not matched to a gene. The CDR3 covers 16 residues. The DNA of the CDR3 is TGCGCCAGCAGCACCTTACTAGCGGGAGAGGGGAATGAGCAGTTCTTC. Protein sequence: CASSTLLAGEGNEQFF. Using reference TRBV5-1 and TRBJ2-1 for the parts outside the CDR3, the full variable domain is KAGVTQTPRYLIKTRGQQVTLSCSPISGHRSVSWYQQTPGQGLQFLFEYFSETQRNKGNFPGRFSGRQFSNSRSEMNVSTLELGDSALYLCASSTLLAGEGNEQFFGPGTRLTVL.

The gene calls are TRBV20-1 and TRBJ2-3; D possibly corresponds to TRBD2 (5 bases). Trimming pared 2 bases from V and 1 base from J, leaving 13 bases between. Germline V gene lookup returns CDR1 DFQATT and CDR2 SNEGSKA (reference sequence). CDR3 size: 15 residues. CDR3 nucleotide sequence: TGCAGTGCTAGATTGCCTAGCACCCGCACAGATACGCAGTATTTT. Protein product: CSARLPSTRTDTQYF.

V gene TRBV7-2 combines with J gene TRBJ2-4; the match to TRBD2 covers 15 bases. CDR1 is SGHTA, CDR2 FQGNSA, per germline. The CDR3 is 19 residues long. The V gene end was trimmed by 4 bases and the J gene end by 4 bases; junction bases not matched to a gene: 11. As DNA, the CDR3 is TGTGCCAGCAGCTACGGACGCGGCGGACTAGCGGGAGGGAAAAACATTCAGTACTTC. Translation: CASSYGRGGLAGGKNIQYF.

J is TRBJ2-4 and V is TRBV20-1; perhaps TRBD2 as D (5 bases). This CDR3 region has 14 residues. Germline CDR1 and CDR2: DFQATT and SNEGSKA (reference sequence). V lost 0 bases and J 5 bases, leaving 11 bases between the germline ends. The CDR3 DNA is TGCAGTGCTAGAGAGCCGCGGCGGGAAAACATTCAGTACTTC. Protein: CSAREPRRENIQYF.

There are a few counts of this clonotype. V gene TRBV11-1 combines with J gene TRBJ2-1, with 10 bases identical to TRBD2. The CDR3 loop spans 16 amino acids. Trimming removed 7 bases from V and 10 bases from J; junction bases left unmatched: 16. Germline lookup yields CDR1 SGHAT and CDR2 FQDESV (reference sequence). The CDR3 spells CASTHFEAGGGAEQFF. As DNA, the CDR3 is TGTGCCAGCACCCATTTTGAAGCGGGAGGGGGAGCCGAGCAGTTCTTC.